This passage covers 16 T cell receptor beta chains from one sample sequenced in a study of T cells in Graves' hyperthyroidism and ophthalmopathy. Authors of the study amplified TCR beta CDR3 regions from RNA transcripts. The primer set for the first-round RT-PCR of the TCR CDR3 was HTBI. One entry per CDR3 protein, called by TCRdb with MiXCR from the multiplex PCR reads. Here the sample spans more than 550,000 distinct CDR3 sequences, just under 45% being singletons. The sequencing input was peripheral blood or thyroid tissue (not recorded which). These receptors originate from an adult man with Graves' disease, either hyperthyroidism or ophthalmopathy (not recorded which).

The chain links TRBV12-3 or TRBV12-4 to TRBJ2-7, with 9 bases lining up with TRBD1. The CDR3 is made up of 14 amino acids. V lost 6 bases, J lost 6 bases, and 9 bases stayed unmatched. The CDR3 spells CASRGEGQGGEQYF. Written as DNA, the CDR3 is TGTGCCAGCAGAGGAGAGGGACAGGGAGGCGAGCAGTACTTC.

This rearrangement joins TRBV12-3 or TRBV12-4 to TRBJ2-7; tentatively, D is TRBD1 or TRBD2 (5 bases each). The CDR3 has 14 amino acids. The V end was cut by 7 bases, the J end by 5 bases, with 18 bases between. CDR3 sequence reads: CASKITGTGNEQYF. The CDR3 nucleotides read TGTGCCAGCAAAATTACCGGGACGGGCAACGAGCAGTACTTC.

The J gene is TRBJ1-2, the V gene TRBV9; 7 nucleotides line up with TRBD1. V was clipped by 5 bases and J by 6 bases; unmatched bases: 7. The CDR3 loop spans 13 amino acids. Germline loops: CDR1 SGDLS, CDR2 YYNGEE. In nucleotides, the CDR3 is TGTGCCAGCAGTCTACAGGGGTGGAATGGCTACACCTTC. The encoded protein is CASSLQGWNGYTF.

This clonotype was counted ten times or more. The rearrangement joins TRBV10-3 to TRBJ1-1; no reliable D call. CDR3 length: 9 residues. Looked up from germline, CDR1 is ENHRY and CDR2 is SYGVKD. Trimming took 11 bases from V and 6 from J, leaving 7 bases between them. CDR3 DNA: TGTGCCGACGACGCTGAAGCTTTCTTT. Amino acids: CADDAEAFF.

V gene TRBV6-6 combines with J gene TRBJ1-6, with D tentatively TRBD1 (5 bases). The V gene lost 7 bases and the J gene lost 7 bases, with 11 bases spanning the gap. CDR3 size: 13 residues. Per germline, CDR1 MNHNY and CDR2 SVGAGI (reference sequence). CDR3: CASTIRDNSPLHF. DNA of the CDR3: TGTGCCAGCACCATCCGGGACAATTCACCCCTCCACTTT.

The rearrangement uses TRBV29-1 and TRBJ1-2, with no clear D. Deletions cut 8 bases from V and 8 bases from J, with 9 bases between. There are 9 residues in the CDR3. CDR1 and CDR2 (germline): SQVTM, ANQGSEA. The DNA for the CDR3 is TGCAGCTTCTCCCGGGGCTACACCTTC. As protein: CSFSRGYTF.

The rearrangement uses TRBV7-2 and TRBJ1-5; 7 bases align to TRBD1. V gave up 1 base and J gave up 4 bases; unmatched junction bases: 7. Germline loops: CDR1 SGHTA, CDR2 FQGNSA. The CDR3 covers 16 residues. The CDR3 loop is CASSLGGLTGNQPQHF. The DNA of the CDR3 is TGTGCCAGCAGCTTAGGGGGCTTGACAGGGAATCAGCCCCAGCATTTT.

This chain uses TRBV19 with TRBJ1-4; D is undetermined. V shed 3 bases and J shed 8 bases, with 7 bases lying between them. Germline CDR1 is LNHDA and CDR2 is SQIVND (reference sequence). CDR3 length: 12 amino acids. The CDR3 reads CASSIEPEKLFF. The CDR3 DNA is TGTGCCAGTAGTATCGAGCCGGAAAAACTGTTTTTT.

This clonotype was observed many times. J is TRBJ1-3 and V is TRBV9; the D is unclear. Germline CDR1 SGDLS, CDR2 YYNGEE. The CDR3 runs to 14 residues. V was pared by 0 bases and J by 2 bases, with 6 bases between. CDR3 sequence reads: CASSVEATGNTIYF. DNA for the CDR3: TGTGCCAGCAGCGTAGAGGCCACTGGAAACACCATATATTTT. Full variable domain (remainder filled in from reference TRBV9 and TRBJ1-3): DSGVTQTPKHLITATGQRVTLRCSPRSGDLSVYWYQQSLDQGLQFLIQYYNGEERAKGNILERFSAQQFPDLHSELNLSSLELGDSALYFCASSVEATGNTIYFGEGSWLTVV.

The chain employs TRBV15 and TRBJ1-4; D is possibly TRBD1 (5 bases). The V gene's germline CDR1 is LNHNV and CDR2 YYDKDF (reference sequence). Trimming shortened V by 1 base and J by 7 bases, and 10 bases separated the two germline ends. CDR3 length: 14 residues. The CDR3 region has the DNA TGTGCCACCAGCAGAGCCCGGGGGGGTGAAAAACTGTTTTTT. Translated: CATSRARGGEKLFF. The variable domain in full, completed from reference TRBV15 and TRBJ1-4, reads DAMVIQNPRYQVTQFGKPVTLSCSQTLNHNVMYWYQQKSSQAPKLLFHYYDKDFNNEADTPDNFQSRRPNTSFCFLDIRSPGLGDTAMYLCATSRARGGEKLFFGSGTQLSVL.

The chain employs TRBV29-1 and TRBJ1-2, with TRBD1 identical over 11 bases. Germline V gene data show CDR1 as SQVTM and CDR2 as ANQGSEA. V shed 7 bases, J shed 4 bases, and the junction held 5 bases outside the gene matches. The CDR3 spans 13 residues. This chain's CDR3 is CSAGGTGGYGYTF. CDR3 nucleotide sequence: TGCAGCGCCGGCGGGACAGGGGGCTATGGCTACACCTTC.

V gene TRBV5-4 combines with J gene TRBJ2-7; 7 bases agree with TRBD1. From germline, CDR1 is SGHNT and CDR2 YYREEE (reference sequence). V gave up 2 bases and J gave up 6 bases; unmatched junction bases: 14. The CDR3 is 16 amino acids. As DNA, the CDR3 is TGTGCCAGCAGCTTAAGGATCGGGACAGATAACGGCGAGCAGTACTTC. Translated: CASSLRIGTDNGEQYF.

This clonotype was seen a single time. The rearrangement uses TRBV12-3 or TRBV12-4 and TRBJ1-6; D not resolved. The V end was cut by 3 bases, the J end by 4 bases, with 7 bases between. There are 14 residues in the CDR3. The CDR3 nucleotides are TGTGCCAGCAGTTTTACAGAATATAATTCACCCCTCCACTTT. Amino acid sequence: CASSFTEYNSPLHF.

The sample holds a few counts of this clonotype. The chain is built from TRBV19 and TRBJ2-7, with D possibly TRBD2 on 6 matching bases. CDR3 size: 14 residues. V was pared by 5 bases and J by 4 bases, with 15 bases between. Germline CDR1 and CDR2: LNHDA and SQIVND (reference sequence). The CDR3 loop is CASSPGREGYEQYF. CDR3 DNA sequence: TGTGCCAGTAGTCCAGGGCGGGAAGGGTACGAGCAGTACTTC.

With respect to this clonotype: A much larger clone lies one base from this, so it may be a read error. The rearrangement uses TRBV10-3 and TRBJ1-1; TRBD1 aligns across 8 bases. Looked up from germline, CDR1 is ENHRY and CDR2 is SYGVKD. The J segment lost 9 bases and the V segment lost 3 bases, leaving 6 bases of the junction unmatched. The CDR3 is made up of 13 amino acids. This CDR3 is CAISDDGQGKAFF. In DNA, the CDR3 is TGTGCCATCAGTGATGACGGACAGGGTAAAGCTTTCTTT.

Here the CDR3 DNA reads TGTGCCAGCAGCTACCAGCGGGGGGGGTACGAGCAGTACTTC. Translating gives CASSYQRGGYEQYF. The chain joins TRBV7-2 to TRBJ2-7; 10 positions match TRBD2. This CDR3 has 14 amino acids. Trimming removed 4 bases from V and 4 bases from J; junction bases left unmatched: 4. Germline CDR1 and CDR2: SGHTA and FQGNSA.